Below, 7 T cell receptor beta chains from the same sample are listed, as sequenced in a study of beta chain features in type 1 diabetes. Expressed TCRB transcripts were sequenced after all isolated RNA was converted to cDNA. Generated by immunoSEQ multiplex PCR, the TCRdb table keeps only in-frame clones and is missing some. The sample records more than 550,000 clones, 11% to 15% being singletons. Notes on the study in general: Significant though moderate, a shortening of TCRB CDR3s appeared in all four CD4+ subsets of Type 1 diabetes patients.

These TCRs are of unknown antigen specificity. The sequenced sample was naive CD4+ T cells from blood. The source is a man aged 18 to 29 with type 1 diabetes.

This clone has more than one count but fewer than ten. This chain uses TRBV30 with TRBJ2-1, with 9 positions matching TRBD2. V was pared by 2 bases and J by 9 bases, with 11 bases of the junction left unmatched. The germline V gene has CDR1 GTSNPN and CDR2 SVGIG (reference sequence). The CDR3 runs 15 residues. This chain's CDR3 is CAWSRMVAGVGEQFF. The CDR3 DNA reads TGTGCCTGGAGTCGGATGGTAGCGGGAGTCGGTGAGCAGTTCTTC.

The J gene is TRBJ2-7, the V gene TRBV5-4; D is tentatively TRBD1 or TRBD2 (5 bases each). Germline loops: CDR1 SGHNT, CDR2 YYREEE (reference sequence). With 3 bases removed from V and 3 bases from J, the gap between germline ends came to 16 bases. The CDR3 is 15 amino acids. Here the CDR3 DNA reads TGTGCCAGCAGCTATCCGGGACCGACGAACTACGAGCAGTACTTC. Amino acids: CASSYPGPTNYEQYF.

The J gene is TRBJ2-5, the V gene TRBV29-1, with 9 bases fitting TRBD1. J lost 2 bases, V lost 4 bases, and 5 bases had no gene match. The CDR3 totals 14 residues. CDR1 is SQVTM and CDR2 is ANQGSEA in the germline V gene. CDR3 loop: CSVVRTGVQETQYF. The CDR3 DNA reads TGCAGCGTTGTTCGGACAGGGGTACAAGAGACCCAGTACTTC.

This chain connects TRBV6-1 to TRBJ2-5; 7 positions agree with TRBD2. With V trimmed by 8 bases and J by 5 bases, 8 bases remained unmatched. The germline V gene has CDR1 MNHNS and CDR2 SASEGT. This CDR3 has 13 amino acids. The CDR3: CASETSRGETQYF. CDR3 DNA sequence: TGTGCCAGCGAGACTAGCCGTGGGGAGACCCAGTACTTC.

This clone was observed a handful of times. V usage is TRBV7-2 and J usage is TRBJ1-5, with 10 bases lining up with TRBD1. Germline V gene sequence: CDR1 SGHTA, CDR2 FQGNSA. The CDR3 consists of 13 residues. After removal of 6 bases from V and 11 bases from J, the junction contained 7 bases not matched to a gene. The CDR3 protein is CASSFGQGESQHF. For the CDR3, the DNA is TGTGCCAGCAGTTTTGGACAGGGGGAATCCCAGCATTTT.

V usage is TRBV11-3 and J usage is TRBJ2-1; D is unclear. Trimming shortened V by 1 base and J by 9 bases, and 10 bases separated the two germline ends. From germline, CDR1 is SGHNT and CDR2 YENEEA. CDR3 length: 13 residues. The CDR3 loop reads CASSLGPDGEQFF. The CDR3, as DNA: TGTGCCAGCAGCTTAGGGCCCGACGGTGAGCAGTTCTTC.

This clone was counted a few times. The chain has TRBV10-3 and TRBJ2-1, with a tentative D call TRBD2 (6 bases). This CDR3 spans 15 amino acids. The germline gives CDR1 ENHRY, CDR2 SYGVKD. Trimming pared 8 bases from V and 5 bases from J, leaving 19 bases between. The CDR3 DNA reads TGTGCCATCGAAAGTCCCGGGACTGGCGACAATGAGCAGTTCTTC. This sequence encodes CAIESPGTGDNEQFF.